The rows below give T cell receptor beta chains drawn from one sample of a study of blood T cell repertoires in COVID-19. The repertoire was sequenced with immunoSEQ multiplex PCR; TCRdb's copy has only in-frame clones and lacks some. The sample shows 140,000 or so clones, roughly 77% of them seen only once. The sequenced sample was peripheral blood. These receptors were obtained from a woman in her 70s with COVID-19, enrolled during active disease. Each CDR3 is given with its conserved first and last residue. A D gene is named only where the DNA matches it firmly. Size is stated for part of the rows, as once, few or many counts, or as a class when the clone is expanded.

clone size: NA; CDR3 length: 22; V gene: TRBV12-5; D gene: TRBD1; J gene: TRBJ2-2; CDR3 protein: CASGFVPIPGTGGGSVTGELFF; CDR3 DNA: TGTGCTAGTGGTTTTGTCCCCATCCCCGGGACAGGGGGTGGAAGTGTCACCGGGGAGCTGTTTTTT
clone size: NA; CDR3 length: 15; V gene: TRBV27; D gene: TRBD1; J gene: TRBJ1-5; CDR3 protein: CASSPGTGPKQPQHF; CDR3 DNA: TGTGCCAGTAGTCCTGGGACAGGGCCTAAGCAGCCCCAGCATTTT
clone size: medium-sized; CDR3 length: 15; V gene: TRBV5-4; D gene: TRBD1; J gene: TRBJ1-4; CDR3 protein: CASSSSGGEAEKLFF; CDR3 DNA: TGTGCCAGCAGCTCCTCAGGGGGCGAGGCCGAAAAACTGTTTTTT
clone size: NA; CDR3 length: 12; V gene: TRBV27; D gene: TRBD1; J gene: TRBJ1-1; CDR3 protein: CASSSQGAKAFF; CDR3 DNA: TGTGCCAGCAGTTCGCAGGGGGCCAAAGCTTTCTTT
clone size: NA; CDR3 length: 16; V gene: TRBV18; D gene: TRBD1; J gene: TRBJ2-7; CDR3 protein: CASSLSGGQGVYEQYF; CDR3 DNA: TGTGCCAGCTCACTTTCCGGGGGACAGGGGGTTTACGAGCAGTACTTC
clone size: NA; CDR3 length: 16; V gene: TRBV27; D gene: TRBD1; J gene: TRBJ1-5; CDR3 protein: CASSFLRDRGNQPQHF; CDR3 DNA: TGTGCCAGCAGTTTCCTCCGCGACAGGGGCAATCAGCCCCAGCATTTT
clone size: few; CDR3 length: 15; V gene: TRBV2; D gene: TRBD1; J gene: TRBJ1-6; CDR3 protein: CASRMTGFSDSPLHF; CDR3 DNA: TGTGCCAGCAGGATGACAGGGTTTAGCGATTCACCCCTCCACTTT
clone size: NA; CDR3 length: 15; V gene: TRBV19; D gene: NA; J gene: TRBJ1-2; CDR3 protein: CATSSTGSSRYGYTF; CDR3 DNA: TGTGCCACTAGTAGTACCGGGAGTAGTCGCTATGGCTACACCTTC
clone size: NA; CDR3 length: 13; V gene: TRBV19; D gene: NA; J gene: TRBJ1-2; CDR3 protein: CASSIQSYYGYTF; CDR3 DNA: TGTGCCAGTAGTATTCAGTCATACTATGGCTACACCTTC
clone size: once; CDR3 length: 14; V gene: TRBV11-2; D gene: NA; J gene: TRBJ2-7; CDR3 protein: CASSSVRGGYEQYF; CDR3 DNA: TGTGCCAGCAGCTCGGTCAGGGGCGGCTACGAGCAGTACTTC
clone size: once; CDR3 length: 15; V gene: TRBV27; D gene: NA; J gene: TRBJ1-3; CDR3 protein: CASSPREGGGNTIYF; CDR3 DNA: TGTGCCAGCAGCCCTCGGGAGGGGGGAGGAAACACCATATATTTT
clone size: NA; CDR3 length: 16; V gene: TRBV30; D gene: TRBD2; J gene: TRBJ2-3; CDR3 protein: CAWSATTSDYTDTQYF; CDR3 DNA: TGTGCCTGGAGCGCCACGACTAGCGACTACACAGATACGCAGTATTTT
clone size: NA; CDR3 length: 15; V gene: TRBV5-4; D gene: TRBD1; J gene: TRBJ2-4; CDR3 protein: CASSLSGTGQNIQYF; CDR3 DNA: TGTGCCAGCAGCTTGTCGGGGACAGGGCAAAACATTCAGTACTTC
clone size: NA; CDR3 length: 12; V gene: TRBV20-1; D gene: TRBD1; J gene: TRBJ1-2; CDR3 protein: CSASGTGHGYTF; CDR3 DNA: TGCAGTGCTAGTGGGACAGGGCATGGCTACACCTTC
clone size: once; CDR3 length: 12; V gene: TRBV5-1; D gene: NA; J gene: TRBJ2-5; CDR3 protein: CASSLGAETQYF; CDR3 DNA: TGCGCCAGCAGCTTGGGGGCTGAGACCCAGTACTTC
clone size: few; CDR3 length: 11; V gene: TRBV19; D gene: NA; J gene: TRBJ1-2; CDR3 protein: CASSGREGYTF; CDR3 DNA: TGTGCCAGTAGTGGGCGGGAAGGCTACACCTTC
clone size: NA; CDR3 length: 14; V gene: TRBV3-1/TRBV3-2; D gene: NA; J gene: TRBJ1-4; CDR3 protein: CASSPLLGNEKLFF; CDR3 DNA: TGTGCCAGCAGCCCGCTTCTAGGTAATGAAAAACTGTTTTTT
clone size: NA; CDR3 length: 15; V gene: TRBV5-1; D gene: NA; J gene: TRBJ2-3; CDR3 protein: CPPWVDRLFTDTQYF; CDR3 DNA: TGCCCCCCATGGGTTGACAGGTTATTTACAGATACGCAGTATTTT
clone size: NA; CDR3 length: 14; V gene: TRBV20-1; D gene: NA; J gene: TRBJ1-4; CDR3 protein: CSASTSATNEKLFF; CDR3 DNA: TGCAGTGCTAGTACGAGTGCAACTAATGAAAAACTGTTTTTT
clone size: NA; CDR3 length: 16; V gene: TRBV19; D gene: TRBD2; J gene: TRBJ2-5; CDR3 protein: CASSSGTSGGVETQYF; CDR3 DNA: TGTGCCAGTAGTTCGGGGACTAGCGGGGGGGTAGAGACCCAGTACTTC
clone size: NA; CDR3 length: 14; V gene: TRBV27; D gene: TRBD1; J gene: TRBJ1-1; CDR3 protein: CASSSGQGVFEAFF; CDR3 DNA: TGTGCCAGCAGTAGCGGACAGGGTGTCTTTGAAGCTTTCTTT
clone size: few; CDR3 length: 15; V gene: TRBV12-5; D gene: NA; J gene: TRBJ1-2; CDR3 protein: CASGGDRILPYGYTF; CDR3 DNA: TGTGCTAGTGGCGGAGACAGAATCCTCCCCTATGGCTACACCTTC
clone size: once; CDR3 length: 16; V gene: TRBV28; D gene: TRBD2; J gene: TRBJ2-1; CDR3 protein: CASSPAGRGGLLEQFF; CDR3 DNA: TGTGCCAGCAGTCCCGCTGGGCGGGGGGGCTTGTTGGAACAGTTCTTC
clone size: NA; CDR3 length: 16; V gene: TRBV6-1; D gene: NA; J gene: TRBJ2-3; CDR3 protein: CASRESPGQSTDTQYF; CDR3 DNA: TGTGCCAGCAGAGAATCACCGGGACAAAGCACAGATACGCAGTATTTT
clone size: NA; CDR3 length: 17; V gene: TRBV7-2; D gene: TRBD2; J gene: TRBJ2-3; CDR3 protein: CASSSSKRGGKTDTQYF; CDR3 DNA: TGTGCCAGCAGCTCTTCCAAGCGGGGGGGGAAGACAGATACGCAGTATTTT
clone size: NA; CDR3 length: 15; V gene: TRBV7-6; D gene: TRBD1; J gene: TRBJ2-7; CDR3 protein: CASSLSGTGSYEQYF; CDR3 DNA: TGTGCCAGCAGCCTATCCGGGACAGGGTCCTACGAGCAGTACTTC
clone size: NA; CDR3 length: 14; V gene: TRBV5-4; D gene: TRBD1; J gene: TRBJ2-7; CDR3 protein: CASSLDGRGREQYF; CDR3 DNA: TGTGCCAGCAGCTTGGACGGCAGGGGGCGCGAGCAGTACTTC
clone size: NA; CDR3 length: 13; V gene: TRBV10-3; D gene: NA; J gene: TRBJ1-2; CDR3 protein: CAAWGGPGDGYTF; CDR3 DNA: TGTGCCGCCTGGGGGGGGCCGGGGGATGGCTACACCTTC
clone size: NA; CDR3 length: 14; V gene: TRBV7-9; D gene: TRBD1; J gene: TRBJ2-7; CDR3 protein: CASSPGTESYEQYF; CDR3 DNA: TGTGCCAGCAGCCCGGGGACAGAGAGCTACGAGCAGTACTTC
clone size: NA; CDR3 length: 15; V gene: TRBV5-1; D gene: TRBD1; J gene: TRBJ2-7; CDR3 protein: CASSLGGQGLNEQYF; CDR3 DNA: TGCGCCAGCAGCTTGGGGGGACAGGGTCTTAACGAGCAGTACTTC
clone size: NA; CDR3 length: 12; V gene: TRBV11-2; D gene: NA; J gene: TRBJ1-2; CDR3 protein: CASSSEGSGYTF; CDR3 DNA: TGTGCCAGCAGCTCGGAGGGGTCTGGCTACACCTTC
clone size: NA; CDR3 length: 13; V gene: TRBV10-3; D gene: NA; J gene: TRBJ1-1; CDR3 protein: CAISEGGHTEAFF; CDR3 DNA: TGTGCCATCAGTGAAGGGGGACACACTGAAGCTTTCTTT
clone size: NA; CDR3 length: 15; V gene: TRBV11-3; D gene: TRBD1; J gene: TRBJ1-3; CDR3 protein: CASSPTGGPGNTIYF; CDR3 DNA: TGTGCCAGCAGCCCTACAGGGGGACCTGGAAACACCATATATTTT
clone size: few; CDR3 length: 11; V gene: TRBV6-6; D gene: NA; J gene: TRBJ1-2; CDR3 protein: CASSPRSGYTF; CDR3 DNA: TGTGCCAGCAGTCCCCGGAGTGGCTACACCTTC
clone size: NA; CDR3 length: 13; V gene: TRBV7-2; D gene: TRBD1; J gene: TRBJ1-2; CDR3 protein: CASSLRQGDGYTF; CDR3 DNA: TGTGCCAGCAGCTTAAGGCAGGGGGATGGCTACACCTTC
clone size: NA; CDR3 length: 18; V gene: TRBV5-4; D gene: TRBD2; J gene: TRBJ2-1; CDR3 protein: CASSSADLGLAGKDEQFF; CDR3 DNA: TGTGCCAGCAGCTCGGCCGACCTGGGACTAGCGGGCAAAGATGAGCAGTTCTTC
clone size: NA; CDR3 length: 16; V gene: TRBV7-9; D gene: TRBD1; J gene: TRBJ2-7; CDR3 protein: CASSLWTGKIPYEQYF; CDR3 DNA: TGTGCCAGCAGCCTCTGGACAGGGAAAATCCCCTACGAGCAGTACTTC
clone size: NA; CDR3 length: 18; V gene: TRBV28; D gene: NA; J gene: TRBJ1-3; CDR3 protein: CATKGILQNTFSGNTIYF; CDR3 DNA: TGTGCCACCAAGGGGATACTTCAGAACACCTTCTCTGGAAACACCATATATTTT
clone size: NA; CDR3 length: 12; V gene: TRBV19; D gene: NA; J gene: TRBJ2-4; CDR3 protein: CASIGGGYIQYF; CDR3 DNA: TGTGCCAGTATTGGGGGCGGTTACATTCAGTACTTC
clone size: NA; CDR3 length: 15; V gene: TRBV7-7; D gene: TRBD2; J gene: TRBJ2-1; CDR3 protein: CASSLGTSVYNEQFF; CDR3 DNA: TGTGCCAGCAGCTTAGGGACTAGTGTATACAATGAGCAGTTCTTC
clone size: NA; CDR3 length: 14; V gene: TRBV19; D gene: TRBD1; J gene: TRBJ1-5; CDR3 protein: CASSMRGQGQPQHF; CDR3 DNA: TGTGCCAGTAGTATGAGGGGGCAGGGTCAGCCCCAGCATTTT
clone size: NA; CDR3 length: 12; V gene: TRBV4-3; D gene: TRBD1; J gene: TRBJ1-2; CDR3 protein: CASSRQGYGYTF; CDR3 DNA: TGCGCCAGCAGCCGACAGGGCTATGGCTACACCTTC